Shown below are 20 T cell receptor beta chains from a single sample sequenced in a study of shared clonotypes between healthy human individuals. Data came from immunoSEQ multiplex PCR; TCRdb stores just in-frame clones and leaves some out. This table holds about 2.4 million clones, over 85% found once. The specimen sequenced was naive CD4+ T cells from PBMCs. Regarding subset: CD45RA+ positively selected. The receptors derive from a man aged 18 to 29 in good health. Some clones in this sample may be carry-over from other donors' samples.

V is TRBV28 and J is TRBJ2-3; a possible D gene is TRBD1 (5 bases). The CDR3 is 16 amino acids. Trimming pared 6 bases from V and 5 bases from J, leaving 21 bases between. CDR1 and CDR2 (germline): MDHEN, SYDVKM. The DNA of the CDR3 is TGTGCCAGCAGCCCAAACGATTGGGGCCAAGTAGATACGCAGTATTTT. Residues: CASSPNDWGQVDTQYF.

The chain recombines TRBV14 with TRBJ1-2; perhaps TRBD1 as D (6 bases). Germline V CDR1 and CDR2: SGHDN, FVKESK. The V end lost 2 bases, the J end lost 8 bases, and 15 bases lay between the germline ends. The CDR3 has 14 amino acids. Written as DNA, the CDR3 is TGTGCCAGCAGCCAATACGCAGGGGAAGGGGGCTACACCTTC. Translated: CASSQYAGEGGYTF.

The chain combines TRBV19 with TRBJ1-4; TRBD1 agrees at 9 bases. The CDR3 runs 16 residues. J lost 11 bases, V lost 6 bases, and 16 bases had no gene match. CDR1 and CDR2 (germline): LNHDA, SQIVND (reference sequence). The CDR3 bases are TGTGCCAGTAGCCCCTGGACAGGGGCCTTAGGAGGGAAACTGTTTTTT. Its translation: CASSPWTGALGGKLFF.

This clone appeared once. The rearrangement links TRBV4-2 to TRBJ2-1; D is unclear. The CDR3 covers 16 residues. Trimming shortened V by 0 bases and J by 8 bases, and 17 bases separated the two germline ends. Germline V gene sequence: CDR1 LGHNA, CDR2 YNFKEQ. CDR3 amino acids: CASSQDLAVWVYEQFF. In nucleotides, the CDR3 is TGTGCCAGCAGCCAAGATCTGGCGGTTTGGGTGTATGAGCAGTTCTTC.

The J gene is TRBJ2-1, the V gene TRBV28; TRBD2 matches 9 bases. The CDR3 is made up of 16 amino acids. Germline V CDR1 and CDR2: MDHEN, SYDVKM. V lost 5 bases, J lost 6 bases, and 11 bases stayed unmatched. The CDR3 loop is CASSTLGGRGPNEQFF. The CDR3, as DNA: TGTGCCAGCAGTACCCTGGGCGGGAGGGGACCCAATGAGCAGTTCTTC.

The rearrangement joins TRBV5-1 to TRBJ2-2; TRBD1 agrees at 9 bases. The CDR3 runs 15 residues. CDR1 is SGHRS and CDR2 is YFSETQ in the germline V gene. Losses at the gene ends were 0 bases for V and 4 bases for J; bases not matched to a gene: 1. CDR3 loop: CASSLDRGLTGELFF. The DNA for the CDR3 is TGCGCCAGCAGCTTGGACAGGGGGCTCACCGGGGAGCTGTTTTTT.

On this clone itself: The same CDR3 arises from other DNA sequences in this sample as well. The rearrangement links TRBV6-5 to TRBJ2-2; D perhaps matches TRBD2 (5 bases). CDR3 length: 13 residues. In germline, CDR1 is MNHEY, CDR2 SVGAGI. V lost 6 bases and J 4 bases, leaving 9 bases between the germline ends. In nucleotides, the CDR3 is TGTGCCAGCAGCCCGAGCGGCACCGGGGAGCTGTTTTTT. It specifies CASSPSGTGELFF.

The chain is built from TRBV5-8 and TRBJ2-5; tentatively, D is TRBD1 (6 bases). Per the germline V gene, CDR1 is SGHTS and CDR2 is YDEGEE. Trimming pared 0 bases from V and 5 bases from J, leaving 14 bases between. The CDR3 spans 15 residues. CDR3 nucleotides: TGTGCCAGCAGCTTGGCAACAGGGTTGTGGGAGACCCAGTACTTC. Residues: CASSLATGLWETQYF. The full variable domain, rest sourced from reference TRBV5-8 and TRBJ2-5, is EAGVTQSPTHLIKTRGQQATLRCSPISGHTSVYWYQQALGLGLQFLLWYDEGEERNRGNFPPRFSGRQFPNYSSELNVNALELEDSALYLCASSLATGLWETQYFGPGTRLLVL.

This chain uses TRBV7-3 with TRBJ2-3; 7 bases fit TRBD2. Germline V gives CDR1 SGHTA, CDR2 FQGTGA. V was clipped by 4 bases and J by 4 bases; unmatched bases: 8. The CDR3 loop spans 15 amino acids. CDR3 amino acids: CASSWGLLGPDTQYF. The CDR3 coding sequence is TGTGCCAGCAGCTGGGGACTATTAGGACCAGATACGCAGTATTTT. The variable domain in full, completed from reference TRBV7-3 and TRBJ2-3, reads GAGVSQTPSNKVTEKGKYVELRCDPISGHTALYWYRQSLGQGPEFLIYFQGTGAADDSGLPNDRFFAVRPEGSVSTLKIQRTERGDSAVYLCASSWGLLGPDTQYFGPGTRLTVL.

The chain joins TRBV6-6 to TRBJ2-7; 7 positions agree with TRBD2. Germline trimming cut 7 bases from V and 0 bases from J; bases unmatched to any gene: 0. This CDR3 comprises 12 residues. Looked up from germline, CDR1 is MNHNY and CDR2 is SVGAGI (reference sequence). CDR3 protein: CASTSGSYEQYF. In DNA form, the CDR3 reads TGTGCCAGCACTAGCGGCTCCTACGAGCAGTACTTC.

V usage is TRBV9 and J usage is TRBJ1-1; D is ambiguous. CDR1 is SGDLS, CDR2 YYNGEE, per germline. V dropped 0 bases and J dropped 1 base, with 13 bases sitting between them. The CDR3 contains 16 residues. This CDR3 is CASSVGISGRNTEAFF. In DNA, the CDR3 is TGTGCCAGCAGCGTAGGCATCAGTGGTCGGAACACTGAAGCTTTCTTT.

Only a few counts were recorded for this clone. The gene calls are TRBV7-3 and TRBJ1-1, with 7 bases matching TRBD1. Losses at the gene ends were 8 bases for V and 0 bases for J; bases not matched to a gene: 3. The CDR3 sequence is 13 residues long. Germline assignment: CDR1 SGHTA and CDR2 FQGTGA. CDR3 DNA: TGTGCCAGCGGGACAGCCATGAACACTGAAGCTTTCTTT. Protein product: CASGTAMNTEAFF.

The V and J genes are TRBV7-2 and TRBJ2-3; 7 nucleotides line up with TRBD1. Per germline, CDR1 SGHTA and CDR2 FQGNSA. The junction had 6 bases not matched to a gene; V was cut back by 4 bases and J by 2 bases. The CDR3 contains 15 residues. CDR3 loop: CASSSGQPATDTQYF. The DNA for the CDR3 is TGTGCCAGCAGCTCGGGACAGCCCGCCACAGATACGCAGTATTTT.

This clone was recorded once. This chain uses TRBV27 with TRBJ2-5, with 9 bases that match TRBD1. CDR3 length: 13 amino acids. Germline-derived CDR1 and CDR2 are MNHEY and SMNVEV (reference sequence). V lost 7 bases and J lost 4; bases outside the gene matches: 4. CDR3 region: CASKSQGAETQYF. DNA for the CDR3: TGTGCCAGCAAATCACAGGGGGCAGAGACCCAGTACTTC.

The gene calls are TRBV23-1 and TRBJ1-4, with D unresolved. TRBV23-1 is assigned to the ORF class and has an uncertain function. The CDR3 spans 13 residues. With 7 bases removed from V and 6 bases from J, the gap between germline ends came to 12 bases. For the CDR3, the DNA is TGCGCCAGCACCTCAGGACCTGATGAAAAACTGTTTTTT. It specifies CASTSGPDEKLFF.

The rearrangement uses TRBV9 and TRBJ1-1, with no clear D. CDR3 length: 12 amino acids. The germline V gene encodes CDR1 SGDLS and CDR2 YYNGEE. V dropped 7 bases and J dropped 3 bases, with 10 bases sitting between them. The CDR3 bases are TGTGCCAGCGGCAAGGTGGACACTGAAGCTTTCTTT. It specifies CASGKVDTEAFF.

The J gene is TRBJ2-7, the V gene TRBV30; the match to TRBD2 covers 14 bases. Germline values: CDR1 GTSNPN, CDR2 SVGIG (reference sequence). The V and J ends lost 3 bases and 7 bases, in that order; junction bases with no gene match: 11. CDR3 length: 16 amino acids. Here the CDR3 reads CAWSRTSGRTLREQYF. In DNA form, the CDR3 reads TGTGCCTGGAGCAGGACTAGCGGGAGGACTCTAAGAGAGCAGTACTTC.

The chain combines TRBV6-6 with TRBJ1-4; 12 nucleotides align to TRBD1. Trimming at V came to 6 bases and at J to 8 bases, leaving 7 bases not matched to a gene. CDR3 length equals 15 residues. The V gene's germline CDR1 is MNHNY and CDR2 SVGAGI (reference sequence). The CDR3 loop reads CASRRDRGPGEKLFF. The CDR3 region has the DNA TGTGCCAGCAGAAGGGACAGGGGGCCCGGCGAAAAACTGTTTTTT.

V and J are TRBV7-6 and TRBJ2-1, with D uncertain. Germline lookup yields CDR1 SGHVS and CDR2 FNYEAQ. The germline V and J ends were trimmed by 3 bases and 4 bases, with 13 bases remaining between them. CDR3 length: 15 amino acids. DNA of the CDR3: TGTGCCAGCAGCTTGTCGTTTAGCCGATACAATGAGCAGTTCTTC. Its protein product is CASSLSFSRYNEQFF.

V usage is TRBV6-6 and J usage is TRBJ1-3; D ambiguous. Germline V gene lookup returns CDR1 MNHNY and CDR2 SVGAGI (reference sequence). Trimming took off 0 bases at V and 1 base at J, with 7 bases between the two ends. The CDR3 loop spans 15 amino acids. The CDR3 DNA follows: TGTGCCAGCAGTTACTCCCCGCAGTCTGGAAACACCATATATTTT. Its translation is CASSYSPQSGNTIYF.